The entry that follows covers one T cell receptor (beta chain) sequence. No cognate antigen has been identified for it. The sample holds no much larger clone one base away, and base qualities are not on file. This specimen comes from a study of T cells in narcolepsy (dated by TCRdb to 2017 to 2018). Broadly, across the study: Patients with narcolepsy type 1 or type 2 (NT1, NT2) were enrolled in the study together with healthy control donors. Autoreactive T cells targeting hypocretin neuron self-antigens (hypocretin, TRIB2) were sought in narcolepsy patients, and TCR Vbeta sequencing was used to track clonotypes in blood and CSF.

The library was produced with the immunoSEQ multiplex PCR assay. TCRdb limited this immuneACCESS table to in-frame rearrangements with V and J called. A share of clones is missing; checked studies link under half to unresolved V genes, and the rest is unexplained. The sample table lists 37,000 or so clones, around 85% of them with a count of one. Approximately 1.5% of the sample is taken by the ten largest. Results the study describes overall, beyond this receptor: Some blood memory CD4+ repertoires from patients and controls contained no sequences matching autoreactive T cell clones. HCRT-specific and TRIB2-specific autoreactive clonotypes were highlighted in plots that compared CD4+ T cell clonotypes in CSF versus blood from the same patient. According to the report, autoreactive clonotypes were detected serially in the blood of the same patients and of different patients, but not in healthy controls. Numbers of sequenced blood memory CD4+ clonotypes were comparable, with averages of about 39,494 in patients and some 30,000 in controls.

Memory CD4+ T cells were sorted ex vivo from peripheral blood of narcolepsy patients and healthy controls for TCR Vbeta sequencing. Input material: CD45RA- memory CD4+ T cells from PBMCs. This specimen's cell subset or site label, per the study, means: memory T cells sorted ex vivo from peripheral blood. The sequence came from a human donor with narcolepsy.

The nucleotide sequence reads as follows: TGTGCCAGCAGCCTAACAGGGGGAACTGAAGCTTTCTTT. Protein translation: CASSLTGGTEAFF. The rearrangement combines TRBV14 with TRBJ1-1, with 8 junctional bases fitting TRBD1. Measured from the cysteine to the phenylalanine, the CDR3 is 13 residues long. Only the CDR3 DNA is retained, 39 bases long and in frame from the first base. Relative to germline, V is missing 4 bases and J is missing 5 bases, with 3 bases of the junction outside any gene match. CDR1 and CDR2, per the germline V gene, are SGHDN and FVKESK.